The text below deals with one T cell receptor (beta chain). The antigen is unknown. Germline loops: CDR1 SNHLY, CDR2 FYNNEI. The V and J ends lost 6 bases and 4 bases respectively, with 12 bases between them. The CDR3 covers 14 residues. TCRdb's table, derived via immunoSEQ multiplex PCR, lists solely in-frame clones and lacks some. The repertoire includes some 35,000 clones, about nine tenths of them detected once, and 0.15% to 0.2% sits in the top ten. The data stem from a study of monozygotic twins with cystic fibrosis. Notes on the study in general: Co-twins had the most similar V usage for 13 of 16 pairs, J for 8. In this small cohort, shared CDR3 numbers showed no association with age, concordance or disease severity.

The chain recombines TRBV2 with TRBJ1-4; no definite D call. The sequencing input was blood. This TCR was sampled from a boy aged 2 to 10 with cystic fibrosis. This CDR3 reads CASRRRAINEKLFF. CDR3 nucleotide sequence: TGTGCCAGCAGGCGCCGGGCTATTAATGAAAAACTGTTTTTT.